These T cell receptor beta chains were read from a single sample in a study of lymphopenia after photon versus proton radiotherapy. TCRdb's copy holds only in-frame clones and misses some; the assay was immunoSEQ multiplex PCR. The profile covers approximately 160,000 clones, with around 85% appearing a single time and about 4.7% taken by the ten largest. The specimen comprised peripheral blood, sampled from a patient treated with photon-based radiotherapy. Source of these receptors: a man over 45 with gastric cancer. CDR3s include the opening cysteine and the closing phenylalanine or tryptophan. Each record gives: CDR3 protein, CDR3 DNA, clone size, D gene, V gene, J gene. The D gene is left open where the match is weak. Clone size is shown for a subset of rows, as once, few, many or a class of expanded clone.

CAWSVPSFGWEQRPHGYTF	TGTGCCTGGAGTGTCCCTTCCTTTGGGTGGGAGCAGAGGCCCCATGGCTACACCTTC	.	.	TRBV30	TRBJ1-2
CASSSSPQVAKNIQYF	TGTGCCAGCAGCTCCTCCCCTCAGGTAGCCAAAAACATTCAGTACTTC	once	.	TRBV5-5	TRBJ2-4
CASSQDASGRATDTQYF	TGCGCCAGCAGCCAAGATGCTAGCGGGAGGGCCACAGATACGCAGTATTTT	.	TRBD2	TRBV4-3	TRBJ2-3
CASSLASRRSSYNEQFF	TGCGCCAGCAGCTTGGCCTCGCGGCGAAGCTCCTACAATGAGCAGTTCTTC	.	.	TRBV5-1	TRBJ2-1
CASRGQGATSKNIQYF	TGTGCCAGCAGGGGACAGGGGGCGACGTCGAAGAACATTCAGTACTTC	once	TRBD1	TRBV28	TRBJ2-4
CASSPAFVGEQYF	TGTGCCAGCAGTCCAGCTTTCGTAGGGGAGCAGTACTTC	.	.	TRBV6-6	TRBJ2-7
CAISPPGEQQYF	TGTGCCATCAGTCCCCCCGGGGAACAGCAGTACTTC	.	.	TRBV10-3	TRBJ2-7
CASSVGGSMTYEQYF	TGTGCCAGCAGCGTAGGTGGGAGTATGACCTACGAGCAGTACTTC	.	.	TRBV9	TRBJ2-7
CSSSRDLAKNIQYF	TGCAGCTCAAGTAGAGACCTAGCCAAAAACATTCAGTACTTC	.	.	TRBV29-1	TRBJ2-4
CASSAEGQTGNTIYF	TGTGCCAGCAGCGCGGAGGGGCAAACTGGAAACACCATATATTTT	.	.	TRBV7-2	TRBJ1-3
CASSLGTLGAGELFF	TGTGCCAGCAGCCTTGGGACTCTGGGGGCCGGGGAGCTGTTTTTT	few	.	TRBV9	TRBJ2-2
CASSPDVLGTQYF	TGTGCCAGCTCACCAGATGTACTGGGGACCCAGTACTTC	.	.	TRBV18	TRBJ2-5
CASSSGSWDTQYF	TGTGCCAGCAGCTCTGGTAGCTGGGATACGCAGTATTTT	.	.	TRBV7-8	TRBJ2-3
CATSRQGSSYEQYF	TGTGCCACCAGCAGGCAGGGTAGCTCCTACGAGCAGTACTTC	.	.	TRBV15	TRBJ2-7
CASSLNPTGTTGELFF	TGTGCCAGCAGCTTAAATCCGACAGGGACTACCGGGGAGCTGTTTTTT	.	.	TRBV7-3	TRBJ2-2
CASSLAAEAFF	TGTGCCAGCAGCTTGGCGGCTGAAGCTTTCTTT	.	.	TRBV5-6	TRBJ1-1
CASSFRGWDYGYTF	TGTGCCAGCAGCTTTAGGGGGTGGGACTATGGCTACACCTTC	.	.	TRBV5-6	TRBJ1-2
CASSFTNGYTF	TGTGCCAGCAGCTTCACGAATGGCTACACCTTC	once	.	TRBV7-6	TRBJ1-2
CASSLAGANVLTF	TGTGCCAGCAGCTTAGCTGGGGCCAACGTCCTGACTTTC	.	.	TRBV7-2	TRBJ2-6
CASSWDPASGYTF	TGTGCCAGCAGCTGGGACCCCGCTAGTGGCTACACCTTC	.	.	TRBV5-4	TRBJ1-2
CASSLRASATNEKLFF	TGTGCCAGTAGTTTAAGGGCAAGTGCAACTAATGAAAAACTGTTTTTT	.	.	TRBV19	TRBJ1-4